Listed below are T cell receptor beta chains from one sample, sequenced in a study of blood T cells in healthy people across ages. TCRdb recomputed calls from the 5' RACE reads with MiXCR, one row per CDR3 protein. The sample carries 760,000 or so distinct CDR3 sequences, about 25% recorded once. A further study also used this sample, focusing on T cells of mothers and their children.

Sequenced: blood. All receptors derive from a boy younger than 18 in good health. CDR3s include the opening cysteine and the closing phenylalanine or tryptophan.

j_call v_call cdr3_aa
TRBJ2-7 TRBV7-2 CASSLDLANYEQYF
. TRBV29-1 CSVGVTGGEQYF
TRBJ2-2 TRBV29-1 CSVVLRTGELFF
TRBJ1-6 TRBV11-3 CASSLAAGYYNSPLHF
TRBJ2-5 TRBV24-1 CATSDPLRAATQETQYF
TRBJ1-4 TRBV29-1 CSVEDTAYTEKLFF
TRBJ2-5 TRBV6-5 CASSRGQGGVETQYF
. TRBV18 CASSPPVEGSGNEQFF
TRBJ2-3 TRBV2 CASSPERLADDTQYF
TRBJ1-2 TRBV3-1 CASSQGWRGHGYTF
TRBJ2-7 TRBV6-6 CASSDRDRHYEQYF
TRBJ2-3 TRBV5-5 CASSFISLADTQYF
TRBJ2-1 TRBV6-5 CASSVLGTDSYNEQFF
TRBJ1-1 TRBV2 CASRDRGALNTEAFF
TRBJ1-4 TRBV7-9 CASSQTNGARELFF
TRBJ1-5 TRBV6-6 CASSPTGARNQPQHF
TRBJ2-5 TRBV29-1 CSPIGLAKGQETQYF
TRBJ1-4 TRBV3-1 CASSQRGRGNEKLFF
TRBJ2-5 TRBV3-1 CASSRGSTMETQYF
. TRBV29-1 CSVILAGMGNEQFF
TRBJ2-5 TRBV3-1 CASSQVVLVGETQYF
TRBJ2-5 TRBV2 CASSGPKQETQYF
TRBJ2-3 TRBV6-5 CASSYSSGFSATQYF
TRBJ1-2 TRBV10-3 CAIKDEGYTF
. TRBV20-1 CSARYDEQFF
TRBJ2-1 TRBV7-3 CASSLRGGDMSEQFF
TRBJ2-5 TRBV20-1 CSARGGSGRLETQYF
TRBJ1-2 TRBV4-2 CASSQDLSVYGYTF
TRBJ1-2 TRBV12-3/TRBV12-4 CASSFGSLYGYTF
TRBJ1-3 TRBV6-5 CASSYSGGPIYF
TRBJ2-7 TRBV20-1 CSAIDVSGPTYEQYF
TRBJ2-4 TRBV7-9 CASSLRGLPLQYF
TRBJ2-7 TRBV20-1 CSGTGATGRFDEQYF
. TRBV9 CASSVTSGGGETQYF
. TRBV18 CASSASGRYEQYF
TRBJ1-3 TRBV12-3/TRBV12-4 CASSRYSGSSGNTIYF
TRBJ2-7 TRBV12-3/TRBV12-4 CASRLGDKGSYEQYF
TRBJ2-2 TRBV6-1 CASSEAGGGVTGELFF
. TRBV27 CASTLAGENEQFF
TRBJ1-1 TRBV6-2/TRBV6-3 CASSRGRGTEAFF
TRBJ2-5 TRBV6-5 CASSYSGRETQYF
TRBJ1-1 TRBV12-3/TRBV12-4 CASSLARQGREASF
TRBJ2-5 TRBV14 CASSQGQRGTQYF
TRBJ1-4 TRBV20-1 CSARGQEEEKLFF
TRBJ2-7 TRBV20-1 CSASTGTAYEQYF
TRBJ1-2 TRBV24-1 CATSDRGTNYGYTF
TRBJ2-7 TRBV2 CASSDTAASGYEQYF
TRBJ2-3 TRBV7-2 CASSFPGVTQYF